These T cell receptor beta chains were read from a single sample in a study of cytomegalovirus exposure and HLA in healthy donors. Libraries were prepared by immunoSEQ multiplex PCR; TCRdb keeps only in-frame clonotypes and omits some of them. This sample has 100,000 to 120,000 clones, with 75% to 80% found just once. What was sequenced was PBMCs. The receptors originated from a young woman in good health and CMV-seronegative. Each CDR3 is given with its conserved first and last residue. The D gene is left open where the match is weak. Rows may omit the clone size; those that give it use once, few, many or a size class.

clone_size	v_call	d_call	j_call	cdr3_aa	cdr3_nt
NA	TRBV4-1	TRBD1	TRBJ1-1	CASSQEVTGDTEAFF	TGCGCCAGCAGCCAAGAGGTAACAGGGGACACTGAAGCTTTCTTT
NA	TRBV7-8	TRBD1	TRBJ1-5	CASSFQTGGHQPQHF	TGTGCCAGCAGCTTCCAGACAGGGGGCCATCAGCCCCAGCATTTT
NA	TRBV28	TRBD2	TRBJ2-5	CASSNWGLAEIVGETQYF	TGTGCCAGCAGTAACTGGGGACTAGCGGAAATTGTGGGAGAGACCCAGTACTTC
NA	TRBV7-2	NA	TRBJ2-7	CASSPGGTPPYEQYF	TGTGCCAGCAGCCCAGGCGGGACCCCCCCCTACGAGCAGTACTTC
NA	TRBV29-1	TRBD1	TRBJ2-1	CSVEVLGTGKAYNEQFF	TGCAGCGTTGAGGTTCTAGGGACAGGGAAGGCCTACAATGAGCAGTTCTTC
NA	TRBV28	NA	TRBJ2-7	CASSPGYPYEQYF	TGTGCCAGCAGTCCGGGATACCCCTACGAGCAGTACTTC
NA	TRBV27	TRBD1	TRBJ2-5	CASSLSGQGETQYF	TGTGCCAGCAGTTTATCCGGACAGGGAGAGACCCAGTACTTC
NA	TRBV30	NA	TRBJ1-1	CAWTSIGFAEAFF	TGTGCCTGGACCTCGATCGGGTTCGCTGAAGCTTTCTTT
NA	TRBV4-1	TRBD2	TRBJ2-1	CASSLEPSGSSYNEQFF	TGCGCCAGCAGCCTAGAGCCTAGCGGAAGCTCCTACAATGAGCAGTTCTTC
NA	TRBV7-8	NA	TRBJ2-7	CASSLEQGNEQYF	TGTGCCAGCAGCTTAGAACAGGGAAACGAGCAGTACTTC
NA	TRBV5-6	NA	TRBJ2-7	CASSLITSSYEQYF	TGTGCCAGCAGCTTAATAACAAGCTCCTACGAGCAGTACTTC
NA	TRBV7-9	TRBD1	TRBJ2-6	CASRAGTGGAGANVLTF	TGTGCCAGCAGAGCCGGGACAGGGGGCGCTGGGGCCAACGTCCTGACTTTC
NA	TRBV5-6	TRBD1	TRBJ1-1	CASSLAPTGGRTEAFF	TGTGCCAGCAGCTTGGCCCCTACAGGGGGCCGCACTGAAGCTTTCTTT
NA	TRBV28	TRBD1	TRBJ2-1	CASSWGQRYNEQFF	TGTGCCAGCAGTTGGGGACAGCGGTACAATGAGCAGTTCTTC
NA	TRBV28	NA	TRBJ1-2	CASSFPWTDHDYTF	TGTGCCAGCAGTTTCCCCTGGACAGACCATGATTACACCTTC
NA	TRBV4-1	NA	TRBJ2-1	CASSGEGDRSYNEQFF	TGCGCCAGCAGCGGAGAGGGCGACCGCTCCTACAATGAGCAGTTCTTC
few	TRBV14	NA	TRBJ2-7	CASSHDRGTGLGYEQYF	TGTGCCAGCAGCCATGACCGAGGCACTGGGTTAGGATACGAGCAGTACTTC
NA	TRBV7-6	NA	TRBJ2-7	CASSPVIGEEYEQYF	TGTGCCAGCAGCCCAGTTATCGGAGAAGAATACGAGCAGTACTTC
NA	TRBV7-9	NA	TRBJ2-7	CASSLARGGYEQYF	TGTGCCAGCAGCTTAGCGCGGGGCGGCTACGAGCAGTACTTC
few	TRBV14	NA	TRBJ2-7	CASSQGLGGAYEQYF	TGTGCCAGCAGCCAAGGTTTGGGGGGAGCCTACGAGCAGTACTTC
once	TRBV7-2	NA	TRBJ2-7	CASSLGREPSYEQYF	TGTGCCAGCAGCTTAGGGAGGGAGCCCTCCTACGAGCAGTACTTC
NA	TRBV27	NA	TRBJ1-2	CASSLGGNYGYTF	TGTGCCAGCAGTTTAGGAGGGAACTATGGCTACACCTTC
NA	TRBV7-6	TRBD1	TRBJ1-1	CASSQTGSSTEAFF	TGTGCCAGCAGCCAGACAGGGAGTAGCACTGAAGCTTTCTTT
NA	TRBV7-9	NA	TRBJ2-7	CASSSPGTGDEQYF	TGTGCCAGCAGCTCCCCCGGGACTGGCGACGAGCAGTACTTC
NA	TRBV5-6	NA	TRBJ1-2	CASTNRDPNYGYTF	TGTGCCAGCACAAACAGGGACCCTAACTATGGCTACACCTTC
NA	TRBV6-4	TRBD2	TRBJ2-1	CASSDSELAGDEQFF	TGTGCCAGCAGTGACTCGGAACTAGCGGGGGATGAGCAGTTCTTC
NA	TRBV4-3	NA	TRBJ1-6	CASSQDRTAYNSPLHF	TGCGCCAGCAGCCAAGATCGGACAGCATATAATTCACCCCTCCACTTT
NA	TRBV28	NA	TRBJ1-1	CASSLWAGKDTEAFF	TGTGCCAGCAGTTTATGGGCAGGGAAGGACACTGAAGCTTTCTTT
few	TRBV9	TRBD2	TRBJ2-7	CASSVAPSGSYEQYF	TGTGCCAGCAGCGTAGCACCTAGCGGGAGTTACGAGCAGTACTTC
NA	TRBV6-1	NA	TRBJ2-5	CASSGGAQETQYF	TGTGCCAGCAGTGGCGGAGCCCAAGAGACCCAGTACTTC
NA	TRBV4-2	TRBD2	TRBJ2-1	CASSQDRAGGYNEQFF	TGTGCCAGCAGCCAAGATAGGGCGGGGGGGTACAATGAGCAGTTCTTC
few	TRBV15	NA	TRBJ1-6	CATTGGGNSPLHF	TGTGCCACCACGGGAGGAGGGAATTCACCCCTCCACTTT
NA	TRBV28	TRBD1	TRBJ2-2	CASSSEGTANTGELFF	TGTGCCAGCAGTTCAGAAGGGACAGCGAACACCGGGGAGCTGTTTTTT
NA	TRBV7-8	NA	TRBJ2-1	CASSAQALSDEQFF	TGTGCCAGCAGCGCCCAAGCTCTTTCGGATGAGCAGTTCTTC
NA	TRBV28	NA	TRBJ1-2	CASSYPQGRNYGYTF	TGTGCCAGCAGTTACCCCCAGGGGCGGAACTATGGCTACACCTTC
NA	TRBV7-2	TRBD1	TRBJ2-3	CASSLRQGVDTQYF	TGTGCCAGCAGCCTAAGACAGGGAGTAGATACGCAGTATTTT
few	TRBV29-1	NA	TRBJ2-3	CSVGGGTDTQYF	TGCAGCGTTGGGGGGGGCACAGATACGCAGTATTTT
NA	TRBV29-1	TRBD1	TRBJ2-5	CSVRRDRGQETQYF	TGCAGCGTGAGACGGGACAGGGGGCAAGAGACCCAGTACTTC
NA	TRBV5-1	TRBD1	TRBJ2-2	CASSLVKGAPNTGELFF	TGCGCCAGCAGCCTGGTTAAGGGGGCCCCGAACACCGGGGAGCTGTTTTTT
NA	TRBV29-1	NA	TRBJ2-2	CSVEIAPSSGELFF	TGCAGCGTTGAAATCGCACCTAGCTCTGGGGAGCTGTTTTTT
NA	TRBV28	NA	TRBJ2-7	CASRHQTPPSVTYEQYF	TGTGCCAGCAGACACCAAACCCCCCCAAGCGTCACCTACGAGCAGTACTTC
NA	TRBV25-1	TRBD2	TRBJ2-7	CASRGVGEGGLSSYEQYF	TGTGCCAGCAGGGGGGTGGGGGAGGGAGGCCTTAGCTCCTACGAGCAGTACTTC
NA	TRBV6-5	NA	TRBJ2-2	CASSLGHVGAGELFF	TGTGCCAGCAGTTTGGGACACGTCGGGGCCGGGGAGCTGTTTTTT
few	TRBV30	NA	TRBJ2-5	CAWSVLRGSETQYF	TGTGCCTGGAGTGTACTAAGGGGTAGCGAGACCCAGTACTTC
many	TRBV29-1	TRBD2	TRBJ2-1	CSPRGGPGNEQFF	TGCAGCCCTCGGGGGGGGCCAGGCAATGAGCAGTTCTTC
NA	TRBV7-2	TRBD1	TRBJ1-1	CASSFSAGGLNTEAFF	TGTGCCAGCAGCTTCAGCGCAGGGGGCTTGAACACTGAAGCTTTCTTT
NA	TRBV29-1	NA	TRBJ1-5	CSVVGGGGQPQHF	TGCAGCGTTGTAGGGGGGGGCGGTCAGCCCCAGCATTTT
NA	TRBV28	TRBD2	TRBJ2-7	CASSGLAGYEQYF	TGTGCCAGCAGTGGGCTAGCGGGGTACGAGCAGTACTTC
NA	TRBV7-6	TRBD2	TRBJ2-1	CASSFKGTSDSDEQFF	TGTGCCAGCAGCTTCAAAGGGACTAGCGATTCGGATGAGCAGTTCTTC
NA	TRBV30	NA	TRBJ2-7	CAWSPGQTVNEQYF	TGTGCCTGGAGTCCGGGACAAACTGTAAACGAGCAGTACTTC
few	TRBV7-2	TRBD1	TRBJ2-5	CASSSYRGLQETQYF	TGTGCCAGCAGCTCATACAGGGGGCTTCAAGAGACCCAGTACTTC
NA	TRBV7-2	NA	TRBJ1-2	CASSLAGSGGYTF	TGTGCCAGCAGCTTAGCAGGGTCGGGAGGCTACACCTTC
NA	TRBV28	TRBD2	TRBJ2-3	CASKTGAGGLLDTQYF	TGTGCCAGCAAAACTGGGGCGGGAGGGCTGCTAGATACGCAGTATTTT
NA	TRBV28	TRBD2	TRBJ2-1	CASSLGASGSYNEQFF	TGTGCCAGCAGTTTGGGCGCTAGCGGGTCCTACAATGAGCAGTTCTTC
NA	TRBV4-2	NA	TRBJ1-1	CASSHYNTEAFF	TGTGCCAGCAGCCATTATAACACTGAAGCTTTCTTT
NA	TRBV21-1	NA	TRBJ1-1	CASISKDSRPWATEAFF	TGTGCCAGCATCTCGAAGGACAGTCGTCCATGGGCCACTGAAGCTTTCTTT
NA	TRBV2	NA	TRBJ2-1	CASRPGSQNEQFF	TGTGCCAGCAGACCAGGGTCCCAGAATGAGCAGTTCTTC